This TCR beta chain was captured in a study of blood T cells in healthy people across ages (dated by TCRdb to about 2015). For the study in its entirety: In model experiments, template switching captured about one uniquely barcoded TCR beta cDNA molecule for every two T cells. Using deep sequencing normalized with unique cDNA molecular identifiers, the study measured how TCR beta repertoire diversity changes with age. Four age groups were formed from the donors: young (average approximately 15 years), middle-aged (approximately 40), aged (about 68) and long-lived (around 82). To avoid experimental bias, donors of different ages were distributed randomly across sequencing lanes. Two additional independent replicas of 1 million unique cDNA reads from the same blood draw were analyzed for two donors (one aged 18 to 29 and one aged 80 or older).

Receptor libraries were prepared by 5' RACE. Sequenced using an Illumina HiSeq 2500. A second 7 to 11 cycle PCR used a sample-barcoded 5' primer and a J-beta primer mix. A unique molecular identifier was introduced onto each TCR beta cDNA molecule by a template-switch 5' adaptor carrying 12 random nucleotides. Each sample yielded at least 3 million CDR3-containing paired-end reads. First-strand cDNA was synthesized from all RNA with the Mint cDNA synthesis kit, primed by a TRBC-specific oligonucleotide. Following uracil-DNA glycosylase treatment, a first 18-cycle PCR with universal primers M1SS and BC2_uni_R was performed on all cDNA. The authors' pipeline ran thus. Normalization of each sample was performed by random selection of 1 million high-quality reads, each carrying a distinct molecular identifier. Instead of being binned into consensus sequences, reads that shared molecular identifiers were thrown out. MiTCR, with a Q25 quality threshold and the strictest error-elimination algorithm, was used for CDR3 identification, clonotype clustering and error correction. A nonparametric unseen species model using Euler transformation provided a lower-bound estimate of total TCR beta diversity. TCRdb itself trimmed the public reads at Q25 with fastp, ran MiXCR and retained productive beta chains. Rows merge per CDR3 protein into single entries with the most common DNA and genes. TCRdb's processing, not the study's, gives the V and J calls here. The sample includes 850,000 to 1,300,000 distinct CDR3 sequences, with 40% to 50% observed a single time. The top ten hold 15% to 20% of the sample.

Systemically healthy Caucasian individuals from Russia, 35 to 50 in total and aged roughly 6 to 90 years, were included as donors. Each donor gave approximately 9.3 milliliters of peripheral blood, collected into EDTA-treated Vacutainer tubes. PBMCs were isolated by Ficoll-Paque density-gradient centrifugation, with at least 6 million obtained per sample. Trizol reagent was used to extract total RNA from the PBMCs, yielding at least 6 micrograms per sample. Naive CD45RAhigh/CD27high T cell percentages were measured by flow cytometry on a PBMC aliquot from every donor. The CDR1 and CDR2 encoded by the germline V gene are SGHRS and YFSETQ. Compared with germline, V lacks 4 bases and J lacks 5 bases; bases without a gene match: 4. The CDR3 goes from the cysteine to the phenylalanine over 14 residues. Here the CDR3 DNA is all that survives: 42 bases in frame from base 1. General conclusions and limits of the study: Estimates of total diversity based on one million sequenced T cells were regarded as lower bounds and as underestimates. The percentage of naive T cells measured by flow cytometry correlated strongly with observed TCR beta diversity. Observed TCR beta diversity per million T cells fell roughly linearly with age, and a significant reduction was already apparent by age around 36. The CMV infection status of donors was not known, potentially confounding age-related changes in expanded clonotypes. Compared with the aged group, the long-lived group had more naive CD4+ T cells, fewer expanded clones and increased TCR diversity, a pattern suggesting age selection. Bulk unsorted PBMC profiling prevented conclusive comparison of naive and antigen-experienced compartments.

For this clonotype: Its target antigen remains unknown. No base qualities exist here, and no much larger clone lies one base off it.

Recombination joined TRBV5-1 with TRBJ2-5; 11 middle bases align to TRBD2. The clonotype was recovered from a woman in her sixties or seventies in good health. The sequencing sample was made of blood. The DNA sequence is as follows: TGCGCCAGCAGCATCCTAGCGGGAGGCGAGACCCAGTACTTC. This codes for CASSILAGGETQYF.